This T cell receptor (beta chain) was found in a study of a mutant IDH1 vaccine in newly diagnosed glioma. The study's findings and limits: No link was apparently found between pseudoprogression and changes in top peripheral T cell clonotypes.

As to time point: baseline, week 1 (first vaccination visit). Stated treatment: pre-vaccination baseline after standard-of-care therapy. The V gene's germline CDR1 is SGHAT and CDR2 FQNNGV. Trimming pared 2 bases from V and 8 bases from J, leaving 12 bases between. CDR3 length equals 14 residues. Produced via immunoSEQ multiplex PCR; TCRdb's table is partial and in-frame only. The sample carries about 59,000 clones, about 91% recorded once. About this clone itself: Its cognate antigen is unknown.

This sequence joins TRBV11-2 and TRBJ1-4, with D possibly being TRBD1 (5 bases). Source: PBMCs, taken from a glioma patient treated with radiotherapy, temozolomide or both. This receptor was taken from a man in his fifties with glioma. CDR3 residues: CASSLTVRDEKLFF. The CDR3 nucleotides read TGTGCCAGCAGCTTAACAGTGAGGGACGAAAAACTGTTTTTT.